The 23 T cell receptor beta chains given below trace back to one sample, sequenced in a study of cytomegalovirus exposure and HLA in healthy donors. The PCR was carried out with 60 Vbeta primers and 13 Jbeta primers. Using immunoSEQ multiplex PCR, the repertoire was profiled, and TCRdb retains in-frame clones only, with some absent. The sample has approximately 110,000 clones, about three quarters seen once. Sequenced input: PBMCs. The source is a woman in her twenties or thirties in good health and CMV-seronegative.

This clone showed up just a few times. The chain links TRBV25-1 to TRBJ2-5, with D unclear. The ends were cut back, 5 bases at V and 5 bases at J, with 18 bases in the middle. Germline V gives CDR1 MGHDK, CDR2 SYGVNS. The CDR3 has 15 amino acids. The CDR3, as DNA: TGTGCCAGCAGTCCCCCCCCACCCCTAAGCGAGACCCAGTACTTC. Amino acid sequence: CASSPPPPLSETQYF.

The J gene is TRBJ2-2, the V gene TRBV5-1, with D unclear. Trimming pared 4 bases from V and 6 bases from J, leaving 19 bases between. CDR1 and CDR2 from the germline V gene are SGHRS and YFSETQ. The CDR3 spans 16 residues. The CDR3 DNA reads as TGCGCCAGCAGCCAGATGCCGGGTGGGTTCGCCGGGGAGCTGTTTTTT. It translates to CASSQMPGGFAGELFF.

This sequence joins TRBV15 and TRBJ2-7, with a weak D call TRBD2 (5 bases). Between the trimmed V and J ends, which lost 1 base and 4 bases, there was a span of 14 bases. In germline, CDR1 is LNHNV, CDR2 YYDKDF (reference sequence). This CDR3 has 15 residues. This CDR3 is CATSRVLRGTYEQYF. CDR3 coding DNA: TGTGCCACCAGCAGAGTTCTACGGGGTACGTACGAGCAGTACTTC.

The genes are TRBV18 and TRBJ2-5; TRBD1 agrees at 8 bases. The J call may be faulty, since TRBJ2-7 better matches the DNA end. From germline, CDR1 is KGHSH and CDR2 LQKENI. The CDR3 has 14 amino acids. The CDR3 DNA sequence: TGTGCCAGCTCACCAGGACAGGGAACCTACGAGCAGTACTTC. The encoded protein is CASSPGQGTYEQYF.

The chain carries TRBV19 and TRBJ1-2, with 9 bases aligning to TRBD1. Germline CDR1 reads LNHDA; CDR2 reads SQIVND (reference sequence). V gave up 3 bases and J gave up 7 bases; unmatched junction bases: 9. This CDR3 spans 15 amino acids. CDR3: CASSISGQGIRGYTF. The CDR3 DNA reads TGTGCCAGTAGTATCTCGGGACAGGGTATCCGTGGCTACACCTTC.

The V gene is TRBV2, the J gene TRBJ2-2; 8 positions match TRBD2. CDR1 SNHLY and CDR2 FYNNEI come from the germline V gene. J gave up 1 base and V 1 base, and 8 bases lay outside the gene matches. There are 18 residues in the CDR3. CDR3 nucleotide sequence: TGTGCCAGCAGTGAAGTCGGCGGGGGGTCCCGGAACACCGGGGAGCTGTTTTTT. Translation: CASSEVGGGSRNTGELFF.

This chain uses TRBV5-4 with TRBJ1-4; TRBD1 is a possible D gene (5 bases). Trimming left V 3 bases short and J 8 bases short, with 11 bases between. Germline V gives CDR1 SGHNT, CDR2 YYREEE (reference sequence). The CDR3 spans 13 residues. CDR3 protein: CASSSQGREKLFF. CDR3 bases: TGTGCCAGCAGCTCTCAGGGAAGGGAAAAACTGTTTTTT.

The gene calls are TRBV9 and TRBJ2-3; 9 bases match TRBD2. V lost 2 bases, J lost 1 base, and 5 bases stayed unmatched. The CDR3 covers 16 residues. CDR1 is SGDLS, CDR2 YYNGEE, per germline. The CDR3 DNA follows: TGTGCCAGCAGCGTGAGCGGGAGGTTGGGCACAGATACGCAGTATTTT. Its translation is CASSVSGRLGTDTQYF. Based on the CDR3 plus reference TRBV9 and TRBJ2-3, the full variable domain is DSGVTQTPKHLITATGQRVTLRCSPRSGDLSVYWYQQSLDQGLQFLIQYYNGEERAKGNILERFSAQQFPDLHSELNLSSLELGDSALYFCASSVSGRLGTDTQYFGPGTRLTVL.

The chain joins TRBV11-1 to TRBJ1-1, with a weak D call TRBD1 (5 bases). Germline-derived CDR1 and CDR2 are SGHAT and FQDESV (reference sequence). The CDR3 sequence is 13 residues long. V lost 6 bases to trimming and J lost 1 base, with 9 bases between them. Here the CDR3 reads CASSRGQNTEAFF. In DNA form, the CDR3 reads TGTGCCAGCAGTCGCGGACAGAACACTGAAGCTTTCTTT.

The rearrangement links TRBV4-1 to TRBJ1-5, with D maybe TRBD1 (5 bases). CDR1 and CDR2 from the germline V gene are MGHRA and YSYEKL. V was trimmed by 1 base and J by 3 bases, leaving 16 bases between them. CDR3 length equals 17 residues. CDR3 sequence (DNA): TGCGCCAGCAGCCAAGTTATAACAGGAGCCCTCAATCAGCCCCAGCATTTT. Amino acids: CASSQVITGALNQPQHF.

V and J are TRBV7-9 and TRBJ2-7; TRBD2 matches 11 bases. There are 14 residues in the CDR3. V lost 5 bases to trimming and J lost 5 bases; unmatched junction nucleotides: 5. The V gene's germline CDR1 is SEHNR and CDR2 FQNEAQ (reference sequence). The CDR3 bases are TGTGCCAGCAGCAACCCTAGCGGGAGGAACGAGCAGTACTTC. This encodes CASSNPSGRNEQYF.

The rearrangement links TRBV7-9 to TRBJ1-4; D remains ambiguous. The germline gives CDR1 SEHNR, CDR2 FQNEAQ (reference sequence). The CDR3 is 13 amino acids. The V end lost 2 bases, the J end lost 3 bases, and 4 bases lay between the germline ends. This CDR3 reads CASSLIANEKLFF. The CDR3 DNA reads TGTGCCAGCAGCTTAATAGCTAATGAAAAACTGTTTTTT.

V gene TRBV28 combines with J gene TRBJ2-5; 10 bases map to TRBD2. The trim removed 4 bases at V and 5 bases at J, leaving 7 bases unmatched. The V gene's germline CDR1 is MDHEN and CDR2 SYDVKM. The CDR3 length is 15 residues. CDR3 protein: CASSSQGLARETQYF. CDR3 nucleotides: TGTGCCAGCAGTTCCCAGGGACTAGCGAGGGAGACCCAGTACTTC.

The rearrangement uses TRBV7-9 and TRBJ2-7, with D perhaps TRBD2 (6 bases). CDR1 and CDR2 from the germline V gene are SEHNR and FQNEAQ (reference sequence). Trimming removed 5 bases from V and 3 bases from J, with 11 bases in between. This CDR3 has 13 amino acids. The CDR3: CASSPGGDYEQYF. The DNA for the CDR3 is TGTGCCAGCAGCCCCGGGGGTGACTACGAGCAGTACTTC.

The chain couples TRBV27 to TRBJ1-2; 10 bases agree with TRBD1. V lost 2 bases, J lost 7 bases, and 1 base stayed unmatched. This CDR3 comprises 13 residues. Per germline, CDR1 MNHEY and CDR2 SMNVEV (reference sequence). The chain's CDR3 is CASSLGQGGGYTF. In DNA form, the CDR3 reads TGTGCCAGCAGTTTAGGACAGGGGGGTGGCTACACCTTC.

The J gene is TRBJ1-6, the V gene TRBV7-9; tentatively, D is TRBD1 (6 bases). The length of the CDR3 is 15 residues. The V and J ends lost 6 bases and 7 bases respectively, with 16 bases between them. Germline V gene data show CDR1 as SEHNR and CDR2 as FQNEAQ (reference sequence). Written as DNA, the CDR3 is TGTGCCAGCAGAAAGGACAGTGGGATAAATTCACCCCTCCACTTT. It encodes CASRKDSGINSPLHF.

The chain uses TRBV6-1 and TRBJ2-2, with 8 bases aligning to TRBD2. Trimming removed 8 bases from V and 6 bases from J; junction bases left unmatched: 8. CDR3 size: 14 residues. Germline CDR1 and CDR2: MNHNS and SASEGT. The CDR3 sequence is CASQKAGEAGELFF. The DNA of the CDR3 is TGTGCCAGCCAGAAAGCGGGGGAAGCCGGGGAGCTGTTTTTT.

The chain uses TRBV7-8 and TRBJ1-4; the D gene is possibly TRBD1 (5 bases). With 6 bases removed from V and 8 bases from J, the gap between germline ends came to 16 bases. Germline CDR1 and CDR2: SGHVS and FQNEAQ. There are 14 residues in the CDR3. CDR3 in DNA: TGTGCCAGCAGTTCCTCGGGGGGTGTGGAAAAACTGTTTTTT. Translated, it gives CASSSSGGVEKLFF. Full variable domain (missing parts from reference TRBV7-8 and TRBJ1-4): GAGVSQSPRYKVAKRGQDVALRCDPISGHVSLFWYQQALGQGPEFLTYFQNEAQLDKSGLPSDRFFAERPEGSVSTLKIQRTQQEDSAVYLCASSSSGGVEKLFFGSGTQLSVL.

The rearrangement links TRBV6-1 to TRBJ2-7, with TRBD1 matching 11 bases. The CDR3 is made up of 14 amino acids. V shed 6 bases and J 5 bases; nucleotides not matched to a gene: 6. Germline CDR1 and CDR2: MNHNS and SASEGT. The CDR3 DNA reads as TGTGCCAGCAGCTTTGGGACAGGGGGGAACGAGCAGTACTTC. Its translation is CASSFGTGGNEQYF.

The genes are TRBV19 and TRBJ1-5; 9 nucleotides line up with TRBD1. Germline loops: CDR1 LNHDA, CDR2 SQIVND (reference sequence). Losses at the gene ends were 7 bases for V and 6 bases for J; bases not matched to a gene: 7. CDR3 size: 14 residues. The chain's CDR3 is CASIGQGSGQPQHF. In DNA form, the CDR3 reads TGTGCCAGTATTGGACAGGGGTCGGGTCAGCCCCAGCATTTT.

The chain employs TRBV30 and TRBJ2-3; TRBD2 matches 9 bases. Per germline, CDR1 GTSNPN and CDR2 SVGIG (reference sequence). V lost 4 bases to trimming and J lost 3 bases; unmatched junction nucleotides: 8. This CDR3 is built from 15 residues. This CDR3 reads CAWKGTSSSTDTQYF. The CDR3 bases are TGTGCCTGGAAAGGGACTAGCTCGAGTACAGATACGCAGTATTTT.

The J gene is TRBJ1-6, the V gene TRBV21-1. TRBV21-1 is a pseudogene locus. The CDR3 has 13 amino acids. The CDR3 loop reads CASSGQEVSPLHF. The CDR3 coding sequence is TGTGCCAGCAGCGGCCAAGAGGTTTCACCCCTCCACTTT.

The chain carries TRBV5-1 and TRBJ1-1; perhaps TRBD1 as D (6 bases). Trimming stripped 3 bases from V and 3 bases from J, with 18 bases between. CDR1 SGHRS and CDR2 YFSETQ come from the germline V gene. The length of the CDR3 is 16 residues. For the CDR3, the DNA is TGCGCCAGCAGCTCCGGACAGACCATTGTGGACACTGAAGCTTTCTTT. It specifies CASSSGQTIVDTEAFF.